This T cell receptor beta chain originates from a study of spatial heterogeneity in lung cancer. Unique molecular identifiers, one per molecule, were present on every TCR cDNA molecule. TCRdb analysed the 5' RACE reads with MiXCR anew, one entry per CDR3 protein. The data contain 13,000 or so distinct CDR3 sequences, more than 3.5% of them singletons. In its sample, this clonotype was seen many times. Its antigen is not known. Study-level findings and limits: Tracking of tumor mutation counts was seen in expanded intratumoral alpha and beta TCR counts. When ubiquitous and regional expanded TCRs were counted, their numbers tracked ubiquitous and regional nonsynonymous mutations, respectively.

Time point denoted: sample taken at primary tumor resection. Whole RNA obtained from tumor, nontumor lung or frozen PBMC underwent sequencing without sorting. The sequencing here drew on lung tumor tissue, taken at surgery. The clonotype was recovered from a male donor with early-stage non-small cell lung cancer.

The CDR3 region is CASSLGQGALNTEAFF. The CDR3 nucleotides read TGTGCCAGCAGCTTGGGACAGGGGGCCTTGAACACTGAAGCTTTCTTT. This sequence joins TRBV5-5 and TRBJ1-1, with 10 bases fitting TRBD1. The CDR3 length is 16 residues. Germline lookup yields CDR1 SGHKS and CDR2 YYEKEE (reference sequence). J was trimmed by 0 bases and V by 0 bases; bases with no gene match: 2.